These 21 T cell receptor beta chains share one sample of origin, sequenced in a study of read filtering for tumor transcriptome and immune sequencing. This library used roughly 400 ng RNA and molecular barcoded adaptors spanning alpha/delta and beta/gamma chains. TCRdb ran MiXCR on the reads and lists one entry per CDR3 protein. This sample has approximately 61,000 distinct CDR3 sequences, with about a fifth found just once. Sequencing was done on a sample of a population of CD138-negative cells sorted from bone marrow. The receptors here all came from a donor at least 40 years old with multiple myeloma.

This clonotype is medium-sized (0.01 to 0.1%) within its sample. This chain links TRBV14 with TRBJ2-3; no clear D. The CDR3 extends over 12 amino acids. CDR1 is SGHDN, CDR2 FVKESK, per germline. Trimming took 6 bases from V and 8 from J, leaving 12 bases between them. CDR3 in amino acids: CASSPDATTQYF. The DNA of the CDR3 is TGTGCCAGCAGTCCGGATGCGACTACGCAGTATTTT.

There are many counts of this clonotype. The chain combines TRBV27 with TRBJ2-1; perhaps TRBD2 as D (6 bases). This CDR3 comprises 15 residues. V was pared by 5 bases and J by 5 bases, with 16 bases between. The germline gives CDR1 MNHEY, CDR2 SMNVEV (reference sequence). CDR3 DNA sequence: TGTGCCAGCAGTCAAATGAGAGGGAGGAACAATGAGCAGTTCTTC. Protein: CASSQMRGRNNEQFF.

This clonotype has a count of ten or more. The genes are TRBV20-1 and TRBJ2-7; 9 nucleotides align to TRBD2. V trimming: 4 bases; J trimming: 6 bases; junction bases outside the gene matches: 7. The V gene's germline CDR1 is DFQATT and CDR2 SNEGSKA (reference sequence). The CDR3 runs 13 residues. The CDR3 DNA is TGCAGTGCTATATCTAGCGGGGAGTCCGAGCAGTACTTC. As protein: CSAISSGESEQYF.

This clonotype was seen ten or more times. V gene TRBV20-1 combines with J gene TRBJ2-2; D remains ambiguous. Germline V gene lookup returns CDR1 DFQATT and CDR2 SNEGSKA (reference sequence). Between the trimmed V and J ends, which lost 6 bases and 1 base, there was a span of 12 bases. The length of the CDR3 is 14 residues. The CDR3 reads CSATQKLNTGELFF. The CDR3 DNA reads TGCAGTGCAACGCAGAAGCTGAACACCGGGGAGCTGTTTTTT.

This clonotype appeared many times. The chain recombines TRBV6-5 with TRBJ2-3; TRBD2 matches at 11 bases. The CDR3 runs to 17 residues. Trimming at V came to 0 bases and at J to 3 bases, leaving 5 bases not matched to a gene. Germline V gene data show CDR1 as MNHEY and CDR2 as SVGAGI. The CDR3, as DNA: TGTGCCAGCAGTTACTCCCCGTCTAGCGGGAGGACAGATACGCAGTATTTT. It translates to CASSYSPSSGRTDTQYF.

This clonotype was detected many times. The chain joins TRBV20-1 to TRBJ2-1; 9 nucleotides agree with TRBD2. CDR3 length: 14 residues. Unmatched junction bases numbered 11, after V lost 7 bases and J lost 7 bases. Per germline, CDR1 DFQATT and CDR2 SNEGSKA (reference sequence). The CDR3 region has the DNA TGCAGTGTCCCGGCCCTAGCGGGGTTAAATGAGCAGTTCTTC. This gives the protein CSVPALAGLNEQFF.

This chain joins TRBV7-8 and TRBJ2-5, with TRBD1 matching 7 bases. In germline, CDR1 is SGHVS, CDR2 FQNEAQ. The CDR3 loop spans 15 amino acids. With V trimmed by 4 bases and J by 4 bases, 9 bases remained unmatched. CDR3 bases: TGTGCCAGCAGCTATCACGGGACAGTTCGAGAGACCCAGTACTTC. This encodes CASSYHGTVRETQYF. Filled out from reference TRBV7-8 and TRBJ2-5, the complete variable domain reads GAGVSQSPRYKVAKRGQDVALRCDPISGHVSLFWYQQALGQGPEFLTYFQNEAQLDKSGLPSDRFFAERPEGSVSTLKIQRTQQEDSAVYLCASSYHGTVRETQYFGPGTRLLVL.

This clonotype has a count of ten or more. CDR3 region: CASSFGAAVSRDTQYF. For the CDR3, the DNA is TGCGCCAGCAGCTTTGGTGCCGCCGTGTCAAGAGATACGCAGTATTTT. The chain recombines TRBV5-1 with TRBJ2-3; D is unresolved. CDR3 length: 16 amino acids. V lost 2 bases and J 5 bases, leaving 18 bases between the germline ends. In germline, CDR1 is SGHRS, CDR2 YFSETQ.

The sample holds many counts of this clonotype. The chain is built from TRBV4-2 and TRBJ1-4; D possibly corresponds to TRBD1 (5 bases). The V gene lost 1 base and the J gene lost 7 bases, with 13 bases spanning the gap. Germline assignment: CDR1 LGHNA and CDR2 YNFKEQ. CDR3 length: 15 amino acids. The CDR3 region has the DNA TGTGCCAGCAGCCAAGCCGGGACGGCGAGTGAAAAACTGTTTTTT. Translation: CASSQAGTASEKLFF.

A single count supports this clonotype. Just one base apart from a much larger clone, this may be a read error. The rearrangement links TRBV20-1 to TRBJ2-7, with D possibly called TRBD1 or TRBD2 (5 bases each). The CDR3 loop spans 13 amino acids. Germline V lookup: CDR1 DFQATT, CDR2 SNEGSKA (reference sequence). CDR3: CSATGTGTYEQCF. The CDR3 nucleotides are TGCAGTGCGACCGGGACGGGGACCTACGAGCAGTGCTTC.

This clonotype appeared once. A clone one base away is much larger, so this may be a read error. The chain is built from TRBV29-1 and TRBJ2-7; 7 nucleotides line up with TRBD2. The V gene's germline CDR1 is SQVTM and CDR2 ANQGSEA. This CDR3 is built from 15 residues. CDR3 residues: CSVEGGFAPSYERYF. The CDR3 nucleotides read TGCAGCGTTGAGGGGGGGTTTGCGCCGTCCTACGAGCGGTACTTC.

This clonotype ranks as medium-sized. This chain joins TRBV20-1 and TRBJ2-1; weak D call: TRBD2 (7 bases). Germline values: CDR1 DFQATT, CDR2 SNEGSKA (reference sequence). CDR3 size: 16 residues. The V gene lost 1 base and the J gene lost 1 base, with 14 bases spanning the gap. The CDR3 DNA is TGCAGTGCTAGAGTAGGGGGGGCTGGGTCCTACAATGAGCAGTTCTTC. It codes for CSARVGGAGSYNEQFF.

The sample holds many counts of this clonotype. V gene TRBV20-1 combines with J gene TRBJ2-1; 7 bases fit TRBD1. In germline, CDR1 is DFQATT, CDR2 SNEGSKA (reference sequence). With V trimmed by 5 bases and J by 9 bases, 10 bases remained unmatched. The CDR3 is made up of 13 amino acids. CDR3 nucleotides: TGCAGTGCTCCCGGACAGGTGAGGAGTGAGCAGTTCTTC. This encodes CSAPGQVRSEQFF.

The rearrangement uses TRBV2 and TRBJ2-7, with D perhaps TRBD1 or TRBD2 (6 bases each). The V end was cut by 7 bases, the J end by 2 bases, with 18 bases between. The CDR3 runs to 15 residues. CDR1 is SNHLY, CDR2 FYNNEI, per germline. CDR3 in amino acids: CASKGGTDLTYEQYF. CDR3 in DNA: TGTGCCAGCAAAGGGGGGACCGACTTGACCTACGAGCAGTACTTC. The full variable domain, completed using reference TRBV2 and TRBJ2-7, is EPEVTQTPSHQVTQMGQEVILRCVPISNHLYFYWYRQILGQKVEFLVSFYNNEISEKSEIFDDQFSVERPDGSNFTLKIRSTKLEDSAMYFCASKGGTDLTYEQYFGPGTRLTVT.

This clonotype was found a few times. This sequence joins TRBV10-3 and TRBJ2-2, with D perhaps matching TRBD1 (6 bases). Trimming stripped 6 bases from V and 4 bases from J, with 15 bases between. Germline V CDR1 and CDR2: ENHRY, SYGVKD. This CDR3 is built from 15 residues. The CDR3 sequence: CAISMQGQVTGELFF. Here the CDR3 DNA reads TGTGCCATCAGCATGCAGGGGCAGGTCACCGGGGAGCTGTTTTTT.

DNA of the CDR3: TGTGCCACCCGTGGAGGTTCGGGCTCAGATACGCAGTATTTT. As protein: CATRGGSGSDTQYF. This chain uses TRBV10-3 with TRBJ2-3; tentative D call: TRBD2 (5 bases). The V gene's germline CDR1 is ENHRY and CDR2 SYGVKD. The CDR3 has 14 amino acids. V was clipped by 10 bases and J by 4 bases, with 18 bases between them.

This clonotype was counted a few times. V is TRBV30 and J is TRBJ2-7, with D possibly being TRBD2 (5 bases). The germline V gene has CDR1 GTSNPN and CDR2 SVGIG (reference sequence). The CDR3 consists of 13 residues. Trimming pared 3 bases from V and 3 bases from J, leaving 12 bases between. The CDR3 region has the DNA TGTGCCTGGAGGAGGGTCCCCGGCTACGAGCAGTACTTC. This translates into CAWRRVPGYEQYF.

This clonotype was counted ten times or more. The V and J genes are TRBV9 and TRBJ2-2; D is possibly TRBD1 or TRBD2 (5 bases each). Germline lookup yields CDR1 SGDLS and CDR2 YYNGEE. Deletions cut 2 bases from V and 5 bases from J, with 19 bases between. The CDR3 extends over 17 amino acids. The CDR3 DNA is TGTGCCAGCAGCGTGTCTGGCATGGGACGGCGGACCGGGGAGCTGTTTTTT. It translates to CASSVSGMGRRTGELFF.

The chain links TRBV20-1 to TRBJ1-5; no firm D call. Trimming took 2 bases from V and 1 from J, leaving 15 bases between them. Germline V gives CDR1 DFQATT, CDR2 SNEGSKA (reference sequence). There are 16 residues in the CDR3. CDR3 nucleotides: TGCAGTGCTAGATCAACAAAGGGATACAGCAATCAGCCCCAGCATTTT. Translated: CSARSTKGYSNQPQHF.

This clonotype has at least ten counts. DNA of the CDR3: TGTGCCAGCAGTCCCGGGACTAGCGGGGGGAATGAGCAGTTCTTC. Protein sequence: CASSPGTSGGNEQFF. The rearrangement links TRBV6-2 or TRBV6-3 to TRBJ2-1; 15 positions match TRBD2. V trimming: 5 bases; J trimming: 7 bases; junction bases outside the gene matches: 3. Germline V gives CDR1 MNHEY, CDR2 SVGEGT. The CDR3 runs to 15 residues.

This clonotype was detected many times. The rearrangement links TRBV21-1 to TRBJ1-5; whether TRBD1, the table's D call, matches the DNA was not checked. TRBV21-1 is termed a pseudogene. The CDR3 consists of 18 residues. The DNA for the CDR3 is TGTGCCAGCAGCCCGGGGCGAGACAGGGTGTGGGGCAATCAGCCCCAGCATTTT. As protein: CASSPGRDRVWGNQPQHF.